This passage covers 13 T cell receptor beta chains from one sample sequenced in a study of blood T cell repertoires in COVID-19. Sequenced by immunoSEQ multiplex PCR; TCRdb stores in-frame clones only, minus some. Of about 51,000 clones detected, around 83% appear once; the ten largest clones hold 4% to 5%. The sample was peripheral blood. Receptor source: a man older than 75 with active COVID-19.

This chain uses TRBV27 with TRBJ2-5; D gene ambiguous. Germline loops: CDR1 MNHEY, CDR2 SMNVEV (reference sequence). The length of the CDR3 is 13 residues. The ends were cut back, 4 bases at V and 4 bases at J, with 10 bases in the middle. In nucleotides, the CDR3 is TGTGCCAGCAGTTGGGCCAATGGAGAGACCCAGTACTTC. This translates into CASSWANGETQYF.

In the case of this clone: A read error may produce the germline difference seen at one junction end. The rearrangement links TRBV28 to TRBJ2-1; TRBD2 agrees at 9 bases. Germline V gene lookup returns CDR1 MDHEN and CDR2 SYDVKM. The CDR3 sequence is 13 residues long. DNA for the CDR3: TGTGCCAGCAGCTCCCTAGTGTGGACTAGCGTGCTCTTC. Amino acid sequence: CASSSLVWTSVLF.

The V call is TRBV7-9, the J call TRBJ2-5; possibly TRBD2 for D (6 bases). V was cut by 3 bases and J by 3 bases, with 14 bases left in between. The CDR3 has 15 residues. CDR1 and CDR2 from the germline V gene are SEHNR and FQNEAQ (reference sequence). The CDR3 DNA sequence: TGTGCCAGCAGCTTGTACCGGAGGGGAGAAGAGACCCAGTACTTC. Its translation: CASSLYRRGEETQYF.

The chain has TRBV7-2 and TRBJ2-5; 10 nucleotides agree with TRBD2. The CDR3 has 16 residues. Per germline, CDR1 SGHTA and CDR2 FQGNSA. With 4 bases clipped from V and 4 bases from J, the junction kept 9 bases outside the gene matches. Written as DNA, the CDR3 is TGTGCCAGCAGCTCCTTTAGCGGGAGGATGGGAGAGACCCAGTACTTC. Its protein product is CASSSFSGRMGETQYF.

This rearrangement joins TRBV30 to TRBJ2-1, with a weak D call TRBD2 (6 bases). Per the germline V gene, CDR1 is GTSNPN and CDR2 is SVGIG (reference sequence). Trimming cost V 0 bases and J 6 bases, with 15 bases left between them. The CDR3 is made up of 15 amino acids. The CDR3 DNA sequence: TGTGCCTGGAGTGTGAGACTAGAAGTCGGCAATGAGCAGTTCTTC. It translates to CAWSVRLEVGNEQFF.

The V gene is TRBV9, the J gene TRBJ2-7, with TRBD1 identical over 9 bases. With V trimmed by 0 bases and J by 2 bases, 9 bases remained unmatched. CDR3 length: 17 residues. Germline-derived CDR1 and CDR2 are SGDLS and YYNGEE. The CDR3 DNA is TGTGCCAGCAGCGTAGCCTCAGGACAGGGGCCACCCTACGAGCAGTACTTC. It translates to CASSVASGQGPPYEQYF. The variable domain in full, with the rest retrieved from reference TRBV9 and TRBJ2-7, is DSGVTQTPKHLITATGQRVTLRCSPRSGDLSVYWYQQSLDQGLQFLIQYYNGEERAKGNILERFSAQQFPDLHSELNLSSLELGDSALYFCASSVASGQGPPYEQYFGPGTRLTVT.

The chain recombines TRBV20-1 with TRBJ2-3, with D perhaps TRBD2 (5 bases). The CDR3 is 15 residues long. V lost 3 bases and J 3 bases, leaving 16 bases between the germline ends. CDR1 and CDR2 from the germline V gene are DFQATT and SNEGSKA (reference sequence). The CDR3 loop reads CSASHSGVITDTQYF. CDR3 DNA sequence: TGCAGTGCTAGTCACAGCGGAGTGATTACAGATACGCAGTATTTT.

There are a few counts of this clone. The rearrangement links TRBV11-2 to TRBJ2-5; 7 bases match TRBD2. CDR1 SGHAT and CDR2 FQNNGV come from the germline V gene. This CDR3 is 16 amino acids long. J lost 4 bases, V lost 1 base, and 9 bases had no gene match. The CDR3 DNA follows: TGTGCCAGCAGCTTAGCGGCGGGAGCTCTGGCAGAGACCCAGTACTTC. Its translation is CASSLAAGALAETQYF.

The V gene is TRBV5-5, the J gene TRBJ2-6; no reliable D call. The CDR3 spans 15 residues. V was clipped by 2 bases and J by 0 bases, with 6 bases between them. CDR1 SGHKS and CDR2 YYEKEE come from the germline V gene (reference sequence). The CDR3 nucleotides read TGTGCCAGCAGCTTTTTAGACTCTGGGGCCAACGTCCTGACTTTC. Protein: CASSFLDSGANVLTF.

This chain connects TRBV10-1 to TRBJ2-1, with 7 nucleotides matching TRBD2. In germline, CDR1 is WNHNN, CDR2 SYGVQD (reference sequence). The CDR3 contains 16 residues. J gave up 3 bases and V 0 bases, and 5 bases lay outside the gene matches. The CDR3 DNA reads TGCGCCAGCAGTGAGTCGGCGGGAGCGGTCTACAATGAGCAGTTCTTC. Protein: CASSESAGAVYNEQFF.

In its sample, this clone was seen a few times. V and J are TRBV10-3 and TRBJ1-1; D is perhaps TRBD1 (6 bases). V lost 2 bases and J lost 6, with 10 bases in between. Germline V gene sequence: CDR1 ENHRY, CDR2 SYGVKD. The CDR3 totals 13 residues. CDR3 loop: CAISERQDAEAFF. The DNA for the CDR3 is TGTGCCATCAGTGAGAGACAGGACGCTGAAGCTTTCTTT.

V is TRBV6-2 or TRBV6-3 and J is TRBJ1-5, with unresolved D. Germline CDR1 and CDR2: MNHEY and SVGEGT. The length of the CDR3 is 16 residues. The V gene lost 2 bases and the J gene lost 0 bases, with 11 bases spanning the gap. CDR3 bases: TGTGCCAGCAGTTACGACAATGGACTTAGCAATCAGCCCCAGCATTTT. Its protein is CASSYDNGLSNQPQHF.

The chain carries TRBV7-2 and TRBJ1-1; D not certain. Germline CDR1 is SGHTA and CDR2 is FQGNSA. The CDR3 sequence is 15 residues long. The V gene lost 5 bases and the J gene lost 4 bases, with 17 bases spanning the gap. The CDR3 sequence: CASSPLGLEGTEAFF. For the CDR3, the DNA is TGTGCCAGCAGCCCCCTTGGGTTGGAGGGCACTGAAGCTTTCTTT.